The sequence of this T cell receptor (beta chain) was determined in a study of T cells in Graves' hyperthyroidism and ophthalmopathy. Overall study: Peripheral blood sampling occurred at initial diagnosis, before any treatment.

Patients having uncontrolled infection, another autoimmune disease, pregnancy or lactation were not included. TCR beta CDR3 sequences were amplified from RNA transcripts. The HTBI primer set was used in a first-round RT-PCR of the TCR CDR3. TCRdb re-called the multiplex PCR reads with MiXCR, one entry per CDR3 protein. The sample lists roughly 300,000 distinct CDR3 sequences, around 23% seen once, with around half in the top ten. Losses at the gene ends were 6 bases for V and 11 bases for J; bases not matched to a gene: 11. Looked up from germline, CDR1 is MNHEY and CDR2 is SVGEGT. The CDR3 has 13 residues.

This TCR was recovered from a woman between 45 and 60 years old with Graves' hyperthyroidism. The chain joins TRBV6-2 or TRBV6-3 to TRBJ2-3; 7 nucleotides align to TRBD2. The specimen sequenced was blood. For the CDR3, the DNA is TGTGCCAGCAGCTATATTGCGGGGGTGCGGCAGTATTTT. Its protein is CASSYIAGVRQYF.